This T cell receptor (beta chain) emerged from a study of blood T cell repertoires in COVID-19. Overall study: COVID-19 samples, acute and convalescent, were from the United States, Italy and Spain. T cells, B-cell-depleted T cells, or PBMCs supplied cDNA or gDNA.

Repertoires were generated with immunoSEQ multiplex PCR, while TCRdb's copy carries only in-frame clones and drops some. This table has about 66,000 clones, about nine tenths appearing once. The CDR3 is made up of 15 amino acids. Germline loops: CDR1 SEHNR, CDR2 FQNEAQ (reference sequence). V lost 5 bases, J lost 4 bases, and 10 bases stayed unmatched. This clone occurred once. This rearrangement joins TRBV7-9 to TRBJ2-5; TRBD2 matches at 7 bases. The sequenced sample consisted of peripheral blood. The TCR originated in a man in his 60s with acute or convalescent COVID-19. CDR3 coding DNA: TGTGCCAGCAGCCTATTCGGAGGGGAGGGAGAGACCCAGTACTTC. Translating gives CASSLFGGEGETQYF.